This TCR beta chain comes out of a study of cytomegalovirus exposure and HLA in healthy donors (dated 2017 in TCRdb). Regarding the complete study: A later analysis indicated that the 130 or so validation repertoires were generated on the platform also employed for the approximately 700 repertoires of the first cohort. The study aimed to test whether cataloging public T cell receptors could reveal signatures of past pathogen exposure. In addition to the first cohort of roughly 670 subjects, a separate validation cohort of 100 to 150 different subjects was used. The study combined high-throughput TCR immunosequencing, statistical association of individual TCRs with disease status, and machine learning to predict cytomegalovirus infection status. Overall study results and their limits: Three of the identified cytomegalovirus-associated TCR beta chains were confirmed in vitro to be specific for cytomegalovirus antigens. Of the cluster scores, approximately 94% were above 0 in a later analysis, which found that TCRs clustered in the first cohort also tended to co-occur in the 95 to 150 validation repertoires. Cytomegalovirus status was reported to be diagnosed by the classifier with high specificity and sensitivity in both the original and validation cohorts. The study gave a list of 150 to 200 TCR beta chains associated with cytomegalovirus. The validation cohort had no HLA typing available for a later analysis, so co-occurrence within that cohort was assessed over all 130 or so repertoires. Most TCR sequences were seen in very few donors, while some public TCRs were found in many individuals. The authors suggested that the approach could potentially be generalized to other disease states and immunological phenotypes.

Receptor libraries were prepared by the immunoSEQ multiplex PCR assay. As for the authors' bioinformatics: A statistical classification framework was developed to diagnose cytomegalovirus status using the catalog of TCR beta chain sequences. The source is immuneACCESS, and TCRdb retained only in-frame sequences with V and J called. Part of the clones is not carried over; for the studies checked, unresolved V genes explain less than half of this, and the remainder is unexplained. The D gene and trimming were derived from the DNA, and the V and J assignments and clone size from that table. The sample table shows 150,000 to 200,000 clones, and approximately 89% are seen once. 10% of the sample comes from the top ten. Separate from the approximately 700-subject first cohort, the validation cohort of 120 subjects was the group to which the donors belonged. The CDR3, cysteine through phenylalanine, is 16 amino acids long. Only the CDR3 DNA stays, 48 bases, in frame from base 1. The germline V gene (reference sequence) provides CDR1 GTSNPN and CDR2 SVGIG. Compared with germline, V lacks 1 base and J lacks 5 bases; bases without a gene match: 10.

A note on this clone: Its antigen has not been determined. No much larger clone is present one base from it, and per-base qualities are unavailable.

This chain is built from TRBV30 and TRBJ2-7, with 11 bases aligning to TRBD1. The receptor comes from a woman between 18 and 29 years old in good health and CMV-seropositive. Sequenced: PBMCs. The DNA sequence reads TGTGCCTGGAGTGCCCTACTGGACAGGGGGCTGGACGAGCAGTACTTC. Its product reads: CAWSALLDRGLDEQYF.